Each of the 12 T cell receptor beta chains below was sequenced from the same sample in a study of cytomegalovirus exposure and HLA in healthy donors (dated by TCRdb to about 2017). Preparation of the library involved the immunoSEQ multiplex PCR assay. For the multiplex PCR, a mixture combining 60 forward primers for TCR Vbeta segments and 13 reverse primers for TCR Jbeta segments was used. TCRdb took over this immuneACCESS table, retaining in-frame rearrangements with V and J assigned. Such tables are incomplete; in checked studies, under half of the missing clones stem from an unresolved V gene, and the remainder is unexplained. This sample lists about 190,000 clones; about 88% were detected once. 1.5% to 2% of the sample rests with the top ten. The source material was PBMCs. These receptors all come from a woman aged 18-30 years in good health and CMV-seronegative.

CDR3 in amino acids: CASSVARTDTQYF. In DNA form, the CDR3 reads TGTGCCAGCAGCGTAGCCAGGACAGATACGCAGTATTTT. The chain couples TRBV9 to TRBJ2-3; no clear D. The CDR3 runs to 13 residues. Germline assignment: CDR1 SGDLS and CDR2 YYNGEE. Trimming left V 0 bases short and J 3 bases short, with 5 bases between.

This clone was detected a few times. The V call is TRBV6-1, the J call TRBJ1-6; a possible D gene is TRBD1 (6 bases). The CDR3 length is 12 residues. Trimming took 7 bases from V and 9 from J, leaving 10 bases between them. Germline CDR1 is MNHNS and CDR2 is SASEGT. This CDR3 reads CASTTQGSPLHF. The CDR3 region has the DNA TGTGCCAGCACCACACAGGGTTCACCCCTCCACTTT.

This clone was seen only once. The chain links TRBV29-1 to TRBJ2-5, with TRBD2 matching 10 bases. This CDR3 spans 14 amino acids. V shed 7 bases and J 6 bases; nucleotides not matched to a gene: 11. The germline V gene encodes CDR1 SQVTM and CDR2 ANQGSEA. CDR3 DNA sequence: TGCAGCGACCTGAGCGGGGGGGCCGTAAAGACCCAGTACTTC. It specifies CSDLSGGAVKTQYF.

V gene TRBV2 combines with J gene TRBJ2-1, with a weak D call TRBD2 (6 bases). The V gene's germline CDR1 is SNHLY and CDR2 FYNNEI. Trimming stripped 6 bases from V and 11 bases from J, with 11 bases between. This CDR3 comprises 11 residues. CDR3 in DNA: TGTGCCAGCAGGGGGGACTTGCAGCAGTTCTTC. Residues: CASRGDLQQFF.

The chain employs TRBV29-1 and TRBJ2-1, with TRBD1 identical over 7 bases. The CDR3 contains 11 residues. V was clipped by 7 bases and J by 9 bases; unmatched bases: 6. CDR1 is SQVTM and CDR2 is ANQGSEA in the germline V gene. The CDR3 region is CSAQGEIEQFF. CDR3 DNA: TGCAGCGCCCAGGGGGAAATTGAGCAGTTCTTC.

For this clone: This same CDR3 is encoded by further DNA sequences in the sample. This chain joins TRBV11-3 and TRBJ1-5; D is unclear. Germline lookup yields CDR1 SGHNT and CDR2 YENEEA. The CDR3 runs to 13 residues. Trimming took 0 bases from V and 7 from J, leaving 7 bases between them. The CDR3: CASSLEEGQPQHF. CDR3 nucleotide sequence: TGTGCCAGCAGCTTAGAGGAGGGCCAGCCCCAGCATTTT. Variable domain in full (rest from reference TRBV11-3 and TRBJ1-5): EAGVVQSPRYKIIEKKQPVAFWCNPISGHNTLYWYLQNLGQGPELLIRYENEEAVDDSQLPKDRFSAERLKGVDSTLKIQPAELGDSAVYLCASSLEEGQPQHFGDGTRLSIL.

In its sample, this clone was seen a few times. The rearrangement uses TRBV2 and TRBJ2-7, with a weak D call TRBD1 (6 bases). V lost 5 bases, J lost 0 bases, and 11 bases lay in between. This CDR3 spans 14 amino acids. Germline V lookup: CDR1 SNHLY, CDR2 FYNNEI. The CDR3 loop reads CASSITGSSYEQYF. As DNA, the CDR3 is TGTGCCAGCAGTATAACAGGGAGCTCCTACGAGCAGTACTTC.

With regard to this clone: The conserved phenylalanine or tryptophan normally closing the CDR3 is absent here, so this likely arose from a read error. The chain joins TRBV7-2 to TRBJ1-1; weak D call: TRBD1 (5 bases). V gave up 2 bases and J gave up 1 base, with 5 bases separating them. Germline V lookup: CDR1 SGHTA, CDR2 FQGNSA. This CDR3 is 13 amino acids long. CDR3 sequence: CASSLQGNTEAFS. The CDR3 coding sequence is TGTGCCAGCAGCTTACAGGGGAACACTGAAGCTTTCTCT.

The V and J genes are TRBV5-6 and TRBJ2-7; no clear D. This CDR3 is 12 amino acids long. Germline V gene data show CDR1 as SGHDT and CDR2 as YYEEEE. The V end lost 2 bases, the J end lost 6 bases, and 9 bases lay between the germline ends. CDR3 sequence (DNA): TGTGCCAGCAGCTTCGGTGCGATCGAGCAGTACTTC. Protein product: CASSFGAIEQYF.

The chain employs TRBV12-5 and TRBJ2-2; 14 bases agree with TRBD2. Germline V gives CDR1 LGHNT, CDR2 FRNRAP. The CDR3 loop spans 18 amino acids. J lost 5 bases, V lost 6 bases, and 11 bases had no gene match. The DNA for the CDR3 is TGTGCTAGTGGCCGGACTAGCGGGGGGCTGGGGGAAACCGGGGAGCTGTTTTTT. Its translation: CASGRTSGGLGETGELFF.

V and J are TRBV28 and TRBJ1-2, with D hard to call. Per the germline V gene, CDR1 is MDHEN and CDR2 is SYDVKM. V dropped 8 bases and J dropped 3 bases, with 19 bases sitting between them. This CDR3 has 15 amino acids. For the CDR3, the DNA is TGTGCCAGCCACGCGGGTCCCGACACTTACTATGGCTACACCTTC. Protein sequence: CASHAGPDTYYGYTF.

The chain uses TRBV7-9 and TRBJ2-7; weak D call: TRBD1 (6 bases). The CDR3 is made up of 12 amino acids. V was pared by 5 bases and J by 12 bases, with 17 bases between. CDR1 and CDR2 from the germline V gene are SEHNR and FQNEAQ (reference sequence). The CDR3 spells CASSPQSTGPYF. CDR3 coding DNA: TGTGCCAGCAGCCCGCAGTCGACAGGACCGTACTTC.